This TCR beta chain originates from a study of control samples from healthy donors and cancer patients. This CDR3 comprises 14 residues. V was cut by 9 bases and J by 0 bases, with 14 bases left in between. Germline CDR1 reads ENHRY; CDR2 reads SYGVKD. Using immunoSEQ multiplex PCR, the repertoire was profiled, and TCRdb retains in-frame clones only, with some absent. Among roughly 140,000 clones listed, approximately 91% were seen once. The specimen sequenced was blood. This clonotype was sampled from a man aged 25 to 40 in good health. The chain uses TRBV10-3 and TRBJ1-2, with D maybe TRBD1 (6 bases). Here the CDR3 reads CAMNDRHSNYGYTF. CDR3 sequence (DNA): TGTGCCATGAACGACAGGCATTCTAACTATGGCTACACCTTC.